Below, 7 T cell receptor beta chains from the same sample are listed, as sequenced in a study of vaccination and CD4 T cells after COVID-19. With the Oncomine TCR Beta short-read assay, DNA from cultured CD4+ T cells was sequenced. Each CDR3 protein is one row after TCRdb ran MiXCR on the PCR reads. This table has 8,000 or so distinct CDR3 sequences, 45% to 65% appearing once. Their recognized antigens are unknown. As for treatment: roughly 10-day PBMC culture with coronavirus spike peptide pools or control peptides (ViraFEST assay). Material for sequencing was CD4+ T cells from blood, cultured in vitro. These receptors originate from a human donor who had recovered from COVID-19.

The DNA for the CDR3 is TGTGCTAGTGGTTTAATGAGGTCTGACGGCTACACCTTC. Translation gives CASGLMRSDGYTF. The chain is built from TRBV12-5 and TRBJ1-2; D gene unclear. The CDR3 is 13 residues long. The germline V and J ends were trimmed by 3 bases and 8 bases, with 13 bases remaining between them. Germline lookup yields CDR1 LGHNT and CDR2 FRNRAP. Filled out from reference TRBV12-5 and TRBJ1-2, the complete variable domain reads DARVTQTPRHKVTEMGQEVTMRCQPILGHNTVFWYRQTMMQGLELLAYFRNRAPLDDSGMPKDRFSAEMPDATLATLKIQPSEPRDSAVYFCASGLMRSDGYTFGSGTRLTVV.

The chain couples TRBV18 to TRBJ1-1; D not certain. The CDR3 length is 16 residues. Germline V gives CDR1 KGHSH, CDR2 LQKENI. V dropped 2 bases and J dropped 5 bases, with 18 bases sitting between them. The CDR3 DNA reads TGTGCCAGCTCACCAGGCTTCCGGGCGCCGGGTACTGAAGCTTTCTTT. Translated: CASSPGFRAPGTEAFF.

CDR3 protein: CASSLDQYNEQFF. CDR3 nucleotides: TGTGCCAGCAGCTTGGATCAGTACAATGAGCAGTTCTTC. The chain has TRBV5-5 and TRBJ2-1; unclear D gene. The CDR3 is 13 residues long. Germline assignment: CDR1 SGHKS and CDR2 YYEKEE (reference sequence). V was clipped by 0 bases and J by 4 bases, with 5 bases between them.

The V and J genes are TRBV11-3 and TRBJ2-7; 8 bases agree with TRBD2. This CDR3 comprises 17 residues. V was clipped by 0 bases and J by 2 bases; unmatched bases: 9. Germline-derived CDR1 and CDR2 are SGHNT and YENEEA. The CDR3 sequence is CASSLEFQRGPPYEQYF. CDR3 nucleotide sequence: TGTGCCAGCAGCTTAGAGTTTCAGCGGGGGCCTCCCTACGAGCAGTACTTC.

A few counts support this clonotype. The genes are TRBV20-1 and TRBJ1-1; D gene ambiguous. The ends were cut back, 5 bases at V and 0 bases at J, with 10 bases in the middle. The CDR3 runs to 13 residues. The V gene's germline CDR1 is DFQATT and CDR2 SNEGSKA (reference sequence). The CDR3, as DNA: TGCAGTGCTCGCGGTTTTATGAACACTGAAGCTTTCTTT. As protein: CSARGFMNTEAFF.

Only one count was recorded for this clonotype. The CDR3 protein is CASSVGAGPYTDTQYF. The CDR3 region has the DNA TGTGCCAGCAGCGTGGGAGCGGGGCCTTACACAGATACGCAGTATTTT. The chain recombines TRBV9 with TRBJ2-3, with 7 positions matching TRBD2. Germline V gene lookup returns CDR1 SGDLS and CDR2 YYNGEE. This CDR3 comprises 16 residues. After removal of 2 bases from V and 2 bases from J, the junction contained 8 bases not matched to a gene.

The chain joins TRBV6-5 to TRBJ1-5; 7 bases map to TRBD1. The CDR3 has 14 residues. Germline lookup yields CDR1 MNHEY and CDR2 SVGAGI. V lost 2 bases, J lost 6 bases, and 4 bases stayed unmatched. The CDR3 DNA reads as TGTGCCAGCAGTTACCAGGGGGGGAGTCAGCCCCAGCATTTT. Protein product: CASSYQGGSQPQHF.